Listed below are T cell receptor beta chains from one sample, sequenced in a study of CXCR4 blockade with PD-1 therapy in pancreatic cancer. Clones were read by immunoSEQ multiplex PCR, and TCRdb kept only the in-frame ones, dropping some. This table holds about 2,000 clones, about 50% found once. Input material: tumor tissue. Receptor source: a human donor with pancreatic ductal adenocarcinoma. Both conserved end residues are part of each CDR3. A D gene is named only where the DNA matches it firmly. Size is omitted from some rows. Given values are once, few, many or a class for expanded clones.

j_call	clone_size	d_call	v_call	cdr3_aa	cdr3_nt
TRBJ1-1	-	TRBD1	TRBV6-7	CASSYGGQSNTEAFF	TGTGCCAGCAGTTACGGGGGACAGTCGAACACTGAAGCTTTCTTT
TRBJ1-6	-	-	TRBV28	CASSLRQQDSPLHF	TGTGCCAGCAGTTTAAGGCAGCAGGATTCACCCCTCCACTTT
TRBJ1-4	few	-	TRBV10-2	CASKLGGNEKLFF	TGCGCCAGCAAACTTGGGGGTAATGAAAAACTGTTTTTT
TRBJ1-5	-	-	TRBV15	CATSRDTGSNQPQHF	TGTGCCACCAGCAGAGATACAGGTAGCAATCAGCCCCAGCATTTT
TRBJ2-1	-	-	TRBV28	CASSLMGREQFF	TGTGCCAGCAGCCTAATGGGGCGTGAGCAGTTCTTC
TRBJ1-6	few	-	TRBV1	CASSPGTVYSSPLHF	TGCGCCAGCAGCCCGGGGACAGTTTATAGTTCACCCCTCCACTTT
TRBJ1-1	-	-	TRBV18	CASSPTGRRAVGTEAFF	TGTGCCAGCTCACCAACGGGACGGAGGGCTGTTGGCACTGAAGCTTTCTTT
TRBJ2-3	-	TRBD1	TRBV6-7	CASGTALDRQYF	TGTGCCAGCGGGACAGCTCTCGATAGACAGTATTTT
TRBJ2-2	-	TRBD1	TRBV19	CASGGQGMSTGELFF	TGTGCCAGTGGAGGACAGGGGATGAGCACCGGGGAGCTGTTTTTT
TRBJ1-1	-	TRBD1	TRBV25-1	CASSDWDRGGISEAFF	TGTGCCAGCAGTGACTGGGACAGGGGCGGGATCTCTGAAGCTTTCTTT
TRBJ1-4	few	TRBD1	TRBV6-8	CANSRGQGTEKLFF	TGTGCCAACAGTAGGGGACAGGGGACGGAAAAACTGTTTTTT
TRBJ2-2	few	-	TRBV23-1	CASSQEAALDTGELFF	TGCGCCAGCAGCCAAGAAGCGGCACTAGACACCGGGGAGCTGTTTTTT